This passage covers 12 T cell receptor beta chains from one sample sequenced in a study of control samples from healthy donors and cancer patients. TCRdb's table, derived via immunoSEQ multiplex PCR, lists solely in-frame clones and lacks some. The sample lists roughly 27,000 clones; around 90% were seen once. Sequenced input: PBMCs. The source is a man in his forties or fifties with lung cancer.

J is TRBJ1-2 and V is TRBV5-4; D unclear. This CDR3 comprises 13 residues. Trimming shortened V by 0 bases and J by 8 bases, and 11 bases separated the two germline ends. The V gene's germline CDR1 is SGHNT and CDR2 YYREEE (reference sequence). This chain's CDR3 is CASSLVGHEGYTF. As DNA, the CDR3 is TGTGCCAGCAGCTTGGTAGGCCACGAAGGCTACACCTTC.

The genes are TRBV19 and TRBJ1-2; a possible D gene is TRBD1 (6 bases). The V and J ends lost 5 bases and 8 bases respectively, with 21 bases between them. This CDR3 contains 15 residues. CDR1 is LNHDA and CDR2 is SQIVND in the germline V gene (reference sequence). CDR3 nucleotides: TGTGCCAGTAGTCCACCGGGGGCCCTGCGTTGGGGCTACACCTTC. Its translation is CASSPPGALRWGYTF.

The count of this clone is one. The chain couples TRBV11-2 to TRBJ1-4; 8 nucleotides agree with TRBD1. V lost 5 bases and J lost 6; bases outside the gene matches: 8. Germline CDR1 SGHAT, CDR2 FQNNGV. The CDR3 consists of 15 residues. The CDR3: CASSLETGVDEKLFF. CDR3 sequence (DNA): TGTGCCAGCAGCCTTGAGACAGGGGTGGATGAAAAACTGTTTTTT.

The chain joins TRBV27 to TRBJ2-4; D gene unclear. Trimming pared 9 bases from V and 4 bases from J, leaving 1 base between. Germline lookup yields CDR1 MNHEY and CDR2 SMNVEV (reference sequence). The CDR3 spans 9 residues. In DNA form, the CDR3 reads TGTGCCAGTAAAAACATTCAGTACTTC. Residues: CASKNIQYF.

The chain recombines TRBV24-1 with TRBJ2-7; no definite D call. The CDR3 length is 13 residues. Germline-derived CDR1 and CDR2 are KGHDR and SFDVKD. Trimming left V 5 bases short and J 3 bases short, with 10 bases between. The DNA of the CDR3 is TGTGCCACCAGTGTTCCGGGTTACTACGAGCAGTACTTC. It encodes CATSVPGYYEQYF.

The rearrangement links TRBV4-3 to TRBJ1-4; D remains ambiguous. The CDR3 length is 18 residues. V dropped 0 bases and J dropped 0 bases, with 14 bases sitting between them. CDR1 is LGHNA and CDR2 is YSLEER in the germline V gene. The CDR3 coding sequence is TGCGCCAGCAGCCAAGACTGGGTTCGGGGTGCAACTAATGAAAAACTGTTTTTT. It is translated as CASSQDWVRGATNEKLFF.

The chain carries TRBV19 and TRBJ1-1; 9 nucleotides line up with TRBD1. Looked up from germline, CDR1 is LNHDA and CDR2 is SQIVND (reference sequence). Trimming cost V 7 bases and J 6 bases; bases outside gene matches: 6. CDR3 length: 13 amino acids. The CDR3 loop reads CASTGQGRAEAFF. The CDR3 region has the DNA TGTGCCAGTACCGGACAGGGGCGGGCTGAAGCTTTCTTT.

The CDR3 coding sequence is TGTGCCAGCAGCTACTCGGGACTCCGGGGGGAGACCCAGTACTTC. This codes for CASSYSGLRGETQYF. The J gene is TRBJ2-5, the V gene TRBV7-6; D may be TRBD2 (6 bases). CDR3 length: 15 residues. Germline lookup yields CDR1 SGHVS and CDR2 FNYEAQ. V lost 4 bases and J 5 bases, leaving 17 bases between the germline ends. Together with reference TRBV7-6 and TRBJ2-5, the CDR3 gives the full variable domain: GAGVSQSPRYKVTKRGQDVALRCDPISGHVSLYWYRQALGQGPEFLTYFNYEAQQDKSGLPNDRFSAERPEGSISTLTIQRTEQRDSAMYRCASSYSGLRGETQYFGPGTRLLVL.

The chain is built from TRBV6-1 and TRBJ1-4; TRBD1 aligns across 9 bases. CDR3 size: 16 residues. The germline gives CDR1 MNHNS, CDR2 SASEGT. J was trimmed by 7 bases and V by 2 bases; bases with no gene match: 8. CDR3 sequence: CASSETQGANGEKLFF. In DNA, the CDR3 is TGTGCCAGCAGTGAAACACAGGGGGCGAACGGTGAAAAACTGTTTTTT.

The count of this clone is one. CDR3 region: CASSEEVQETQYF. The CDR3 bases are TGTGCCAGCAGTGAGGAGGTTCAAGAGACCCAGTACTTC. The chain joins TRBV2 to TRBJ2-5; perhaps TRBD2 as D (5 bases). There are 13 residues in the CDR3. V shed 3 bases and J shed 2 bases, with 7 bases lying between them. CDR1 and CDR2 from the germline V gene are SNHLY and FYNNEI.

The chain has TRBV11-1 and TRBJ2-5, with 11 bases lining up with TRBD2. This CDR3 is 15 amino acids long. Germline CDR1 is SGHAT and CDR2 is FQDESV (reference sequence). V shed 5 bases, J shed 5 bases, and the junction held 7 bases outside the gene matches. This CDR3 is CASSPRLAGWETQYF. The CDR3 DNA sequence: TGTGCCAGCAGCCCTCGACTAGCGGGATGGGAGACCCAGTACTTC. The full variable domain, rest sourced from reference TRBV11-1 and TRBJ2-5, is EAEVAQSPRYKITEKSQAVAFWCDPISGHATLYWYRQILGQGPELLVQFQDESVVDDSQLPKDRFSAERLKGVDSTLKIQPAELGDSAMYLCASSPRLAGWETQYFGPGTRLLVL.

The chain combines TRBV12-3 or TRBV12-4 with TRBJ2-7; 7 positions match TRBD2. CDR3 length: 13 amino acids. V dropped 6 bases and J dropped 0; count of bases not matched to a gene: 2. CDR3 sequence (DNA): TGTGCCAGCAGATGGGGGGGCTCCTACGAGCAGTACTTC. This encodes CASRWGGSYEQYF.